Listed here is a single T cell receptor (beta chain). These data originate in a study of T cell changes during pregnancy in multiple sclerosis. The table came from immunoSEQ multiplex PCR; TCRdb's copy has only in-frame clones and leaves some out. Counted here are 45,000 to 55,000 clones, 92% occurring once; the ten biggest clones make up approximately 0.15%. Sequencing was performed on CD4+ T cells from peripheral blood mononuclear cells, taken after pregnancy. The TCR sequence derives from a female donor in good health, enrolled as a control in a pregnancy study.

The CDR3 sequence: CATSLGGTRRDTQYF. In nucleotides, the CDR3 is TGTGCCACCAGCCTTGGGGGGACTCGGAGAGATACGCAGTATTTT. The chain recombines TRBV15 with TRBJ2-3; tentatively, D is TRBD2 (6 bases). Trimming took off 5 bases at V and 5 bases at J, with 17 bases between the two ends. There are 15 residues in the CDR3. Germline CDR1 and CDR2: LNHNV and YYDKDF (reference sequence).